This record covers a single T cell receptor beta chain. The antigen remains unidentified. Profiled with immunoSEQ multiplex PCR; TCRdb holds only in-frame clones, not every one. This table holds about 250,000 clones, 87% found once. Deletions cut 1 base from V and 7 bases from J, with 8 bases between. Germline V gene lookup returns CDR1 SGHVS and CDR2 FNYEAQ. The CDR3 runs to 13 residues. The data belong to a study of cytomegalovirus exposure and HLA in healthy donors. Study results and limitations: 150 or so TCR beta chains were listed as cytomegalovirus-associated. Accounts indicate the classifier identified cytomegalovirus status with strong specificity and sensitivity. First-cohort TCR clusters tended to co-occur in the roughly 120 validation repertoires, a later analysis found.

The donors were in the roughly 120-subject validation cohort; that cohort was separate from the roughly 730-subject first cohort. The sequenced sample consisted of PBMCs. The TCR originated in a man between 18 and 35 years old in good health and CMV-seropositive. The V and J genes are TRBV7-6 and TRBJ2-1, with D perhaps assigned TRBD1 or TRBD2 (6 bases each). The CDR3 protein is CASSLVGGNEQFF. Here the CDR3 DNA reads TGTGCCAGCAGCTTAGTAGGGGGGAATGAGCAGTTCTTC.